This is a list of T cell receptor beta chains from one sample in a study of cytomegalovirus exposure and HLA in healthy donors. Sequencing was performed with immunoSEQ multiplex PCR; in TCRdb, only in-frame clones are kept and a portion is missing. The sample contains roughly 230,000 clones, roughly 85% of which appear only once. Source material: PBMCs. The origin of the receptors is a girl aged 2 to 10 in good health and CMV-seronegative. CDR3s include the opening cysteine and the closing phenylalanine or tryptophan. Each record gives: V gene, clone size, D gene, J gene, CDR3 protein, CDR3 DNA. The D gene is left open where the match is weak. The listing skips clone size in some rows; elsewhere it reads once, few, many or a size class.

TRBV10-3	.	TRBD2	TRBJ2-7	CAISALPGTRTYEQYF	TGTGCCATCAGTGCCCTTCCCGGGACTAGGACCTACGAGCAGTACTTC
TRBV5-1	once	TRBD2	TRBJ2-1	CASSWTSGVISNEQFF	TGCGCCAGCAGTTGGACTAGCGGGGTAATTTCCAATGAGCAGTTCTTC
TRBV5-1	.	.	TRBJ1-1	CASSPQGIGTEAFF	TGCGCCAGCAGCCCCCAGGGGATTGGCACTGAAGCTTTCTTT
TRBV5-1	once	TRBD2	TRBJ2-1	CASSPRGNSYNEQFF	TGCGCCAGCAGCCCGCGGGGGAACAGCTACAATGAGCAGTTCTTC
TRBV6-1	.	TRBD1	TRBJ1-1	CASTLKDPRQGEAFF	TGTGCCAGCACCCTAAAGGACCCCCGACAGGGGGAAGCTTTCTTT
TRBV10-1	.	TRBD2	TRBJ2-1	CASSETGTRINEQFF	TGCGCCAGCAGTGAAACCGGGACTAGAATCAATGAGCAGTTCTTC
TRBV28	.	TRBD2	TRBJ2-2	CASRPTASGQNTGELFF	TGTGCCAGCAGGCCGACGGCTAGCGGGCAGAACACCGGGGAGCTGTTTTTT
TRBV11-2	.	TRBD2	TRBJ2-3	CASSLEGGLAVDTQYF	TGTGCCAGCAGCTTAGAAGGTGGCCTAGCGGTGGATACGCAGTATTTT
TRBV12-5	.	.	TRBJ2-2	CASYSTQTTGELFF	TGTGCTAGTTACTCCACCCAAACCACCGGGGAGCTGTTTTTT
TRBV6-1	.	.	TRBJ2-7	CASSAPSVVDSYEQYF	TGTGCCAGCAGTGCTCCATCTGTGGTCGACAGCTACGAGCAGTACTTC
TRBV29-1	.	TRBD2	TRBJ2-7	CSVEDLSGRDYEQYF	TGCAGCGTTGAAGATCTAAGCGGGAGGGACTACGAGCAGTACTTC
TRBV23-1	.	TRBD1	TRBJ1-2	CASSQSDRVDGYTF	TGCGCCAGCAGTCAATCGGACAGGGTGGATGGCTACACCTTC
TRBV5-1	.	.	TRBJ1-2	CASRAMEADYGYTF	TGCGCCAGCAGAGCCATGGAGGCAGACTATGGCTACACCTTC
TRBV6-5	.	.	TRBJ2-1	CASTSRVYNEQFF	TGTGCCAGCACCTCCCGGGTCTACAATGAGCAGTTCTTC
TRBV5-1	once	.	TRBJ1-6	CASSDTDSPRSSYNSPLHF	TGCGCCAGCAGCGACACTGACAGTCCTAGAAGCTCCTATAATTCACCCCTCCACTTT
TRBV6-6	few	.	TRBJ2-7	CASSPDSTSYEQYF	TGTGCCAGCAGCCCCGACAGCACCTCCTACGAGCAGTACTTC
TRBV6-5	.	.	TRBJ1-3	CATRTTGSGNTIYF	TGTGCCACCCGGACGACAGGCTCTGGAAACACCATATATTTT
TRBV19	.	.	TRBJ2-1	CASSIWGTSYNEQFF	TGTGCCAGTAGTATATGGGGGACATCCTACAATGAGCAGTTCTTC
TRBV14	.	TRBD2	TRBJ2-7	CASSRAGGGQYF	TGTGCCAGCAGCCGGGCGGGAGGTGGGCAGTACTTC
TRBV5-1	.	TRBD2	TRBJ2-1	CASSLVSTSGVNEQFF	TGCGCCAGCAGCTTGGTATCGACTAGCGGGGTGAATGAGCAGTTCTTC
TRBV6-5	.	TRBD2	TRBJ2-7	CASSYKREGIYEQYF	TGTGCCAGCAGTTACAAGCGGGAGGGTATCTACGAGCAGTACTTC
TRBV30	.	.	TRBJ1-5	CAWSAGERQPQHF	TGTGCCTGGAGTGCAGGGGAGCGGCAGCCCCAGCATTTT
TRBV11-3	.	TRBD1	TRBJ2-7	CASSPNLGQGAKEQYF	TGTGCCAGCAGCCCCAATTTGGGACAGGGGGCAAAGGAGCAGTACTTC
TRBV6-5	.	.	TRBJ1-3	CASSYSGGSGNTIYF	TGTGCCAGCAGTTACTCCGGGGGATCTGGAAACACCATATATTTT
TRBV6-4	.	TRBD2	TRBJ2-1	CASSPSAGSPYNEQFF	TGTGCCAGCAGTCCCTCAGCGGGGTCTCCCTACAATGAGCAGTTCTTC